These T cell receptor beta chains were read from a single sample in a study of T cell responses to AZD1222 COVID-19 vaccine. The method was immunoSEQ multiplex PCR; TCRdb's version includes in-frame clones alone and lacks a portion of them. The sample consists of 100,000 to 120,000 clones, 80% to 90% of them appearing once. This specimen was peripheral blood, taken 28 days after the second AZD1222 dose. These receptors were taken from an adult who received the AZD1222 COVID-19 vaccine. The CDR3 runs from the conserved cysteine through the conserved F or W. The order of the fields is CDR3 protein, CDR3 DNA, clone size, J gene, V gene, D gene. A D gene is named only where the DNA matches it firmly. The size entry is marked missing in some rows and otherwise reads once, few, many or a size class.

CASSLPFGTGVEKLFF,TGTGCCAGCAGCTTGCCCTTCGGGACAGGGGTCGAAAAACTGTTTTTT,few,TRBJ1-4,TRBV5-6,TRBD1
CASSLVPETQYF,TGTGCCAGCAGCTTAGTCCCAGAGACCCAGTACTTC,-,TRBJ2-5,TRBV7-6,-
CASSYAEQVPGYTF,TGTGCCAGCAGTTACGCGGAACAGGTACCTGGCTACACCTTC,-,TRBJ1-2,TRBV27,-
CASSLNREEASPLHF,TGTGCCAGCAGCTTAAACAGGGAGGAAGCTTCACCCCTCCACTTT,-,TRBJ1-6,TRBV7-2,-
CASSLGLAGSTDTQYF,TGTGCCAGCAGCTTGGGGCTAGCGGGAAGCACAGATACGCAGTATTTT,-,TRBJ2-3,TRBV5-4,TRBD2
CASSPGQEGEKLFF,TGCGCCAGCAGCCCTGGACAGGAAGGTGAAAAACTGTTTTTT,-,TRBJ1-4,TRBV5-1,TRBD1
CASSALGGMEQFF,TGTGCCAGCAGCGCCCTAGGGGGAATGGAGCAGTTCTTC,few,TRBJ2-1,TRBV7-2,-
CASSLVRRNEQFF,TGTGCCAGCAGCTTAGTTCGTAGGAATGAGCAGTTCTTC,-,TRBJ2-1,TRBV7-2,-
CASSLGQINQPQHF,TGTGCCAGCAGCTTGGGACAGATCAATCAGCCCCAGCATTTT,-,TRBJ1-5,TRBV9,TRBD1
CASSLGGSSSGLAGVTQYF,TGTGCCAGCAGCTTGGGCGGTTCAAGTTCGGGACTAGCGGGAGTGACGCAGTATTTT,-,TRBJ2-3,TRBV5-4,TRBD2
CASSNGLLAYEQYF,TGTGCCAGCAGCAACGGCCTCCTGGCGTACGAGCAGTACTTC,-,TRBJ2-7,TRBV6-6,-
CASSLKQWNSPLHF,TGTGCCAGCAGCTTAAAACAGTGGAATTCACCCCTCCACTTT,-,TRBJ1-6,TRBV7-2,-
CAITLAGVLSQKGDTQYF,TGTGCCATTACCTTAGCGGGAGTTCTTTCTCAAAAAGGAGATACGCAGTATTTT,-,TRBJ2-3,TRBV11-2,TRBD2
CSVGGQGGETQYF,TGCAGCGTTGGGGGACAGGGAGGAGAGACCCAGTACTTC,-,TRBJ2-5,TRBV29-1,TRBD1
CASSQDGQNNQPQHF,TGCGCCAGCAGCCAAGATGGACAGAACAATCAGCCCCAGCATTTT,-,TRBJ1-5,TRBV4-1,-
CASSPPDRSSNYGYTF,TGTGCCAGCAGTCCCCCGGACAGGAGCTCGAACTATGGCTACACCTTC,-,TRBJ1-2,TRBV28,TRBD1
CASSFVVETQYF,TGTGCCAGCAGTTTCGTTGTGGAGACCCAGTACTTC,-,TRBJ2-5,TRBV28,-
CASSSPGQVNF,TGTGCCAGCAGTTCCCCGGGACAGGTCAACTTC,-,TRBJ2-7,TRBV12-3/TRBV12-4,TRBD1
CATTRGPMGPNTEAFF,TGTGCCACAACGAGGGGCCCCATGGGGCCGAACACTGAAGCTTTCTTT,-,TRBJ1-1,TRBV27,-
CASSLGSPLHF,TGTGCCAGCAGTTTAGGTTCACCCCTCCACTTT,-,TRBJ1-6,TRBV28,-
CASSGGGPNEKLFF,TGCGCCAGCAGCGGTGGGGGACCTAATGAAAAACTGTTTTTT,-,TRBJ1-4,TRBV5-1,-
CATSRDRGNTEAFF,TGTGCCACCAGCAGGGACAGGGGGAACACTGAAGCTTTCTTT,-,TRBJ1-1,TRBV15,TRBD1
CASSLQSVRKNTEAFF,TGCGCCAGCAGCTTGCAATCGGTCAGAAAGAACACTGAAGCTTTCTTT,-,TRBJ1-1,TRBV5-1,-
CASSLGQGVNTIYF,TGCGCCAGCAGCTTGGGACAGGGAGTAAACACCATATATTTT,-,TRBJ1-3,TRBV5-5,TRBD1
CASSPNHYEQYF,TGTGCCAGCAGCCCGAACCACTACGAGCAGTACTTC,-,TRBJ2-7,TRBV7-2,-
CASSLWRGTGELFF,TGTGCCAGCAGCTTATGGCGGGGCACCGGGGAGCTGTTTTTT,-,TRBJ2-2,TRBV7-2,-
CTSSPTGGHNSPLHF,TGCACCAGCAGCCCAACAGGGGGCCATAATTCACCCCTCCACTTT,-,TRBJ1-6,TRBV1,-